The clone carrying this T cell receptor beta chain has a count of ten or more. TCRdb reprocessed the RT-PCR reads via MiXCR and lists one record per CDR3 protein. The sample gives roughly 230,000 distinct CDR3 sequences, roughly an eighth of which show up once; about 9.9% is in the top ten. This specimen belongs to a study of patients and donors after allogeneic stem cell transplantation. This CDR3 is built from 15 residues. V gave up 4 bases and J gave up 1 base, with 12 bases separating them. Germline V gives CDR1 SGDLS, CDR2 YYNGEE. The chain uses TRBV9 and TRBJ2-1, with a possible D match to TRBD2 (5 bases). Material: blood, either unsorted or a sorted T cell fraction (not recorded which). The TCR originated in a human donor who was either an allogeneic HSCT recipient or a stem cell or donor lymphocyte infusion donor (not recorded which). It is not recorded whose cells these are; they may come from a transplant donor. The CDR3 sequence: CASSPSWESYNEQFF. Written as DNA, the CDR3 is TGTGCCAGCAGCCCCTCGTGGGAGTCCTACAATGAGCAGTTCTTC. Combining the CDR3 with reference TRBV9 and TRBJ2-1 gives the whole variable domain DSGVTQTPKHLITATGQRVTLRCSPRSGDLSVYWYQQSLDQGLQFLIQYYNGEERAKGNILERFSAQQFPDLHSELNLSSLELGDSALYFCASSPSWESYNEQFFGPGTRLTVL.